These 17 T cell receptor beta chains were all obtained from the same sample, sequenced in a study of T cell responses to AZD1222 COVID-19 vaccine (dated by TCRdb to about 2021). Read against the paper, the sample's time point label means: about 28 days (+/-7) after the second vaccine dose. The method was the immunoSEQ multiplex PCR assay. Sourced from immuneACCESS, this table was stored by TCRdb with only in-frame sequences that have V and J called. A share of the clones is absent; for the studies checked, an unresolved V gene accounts for under half, and the remainder has no known explanation. The sample table holds around 140,000 clones, of which about nine tenths were seen once. Of the sample, about 3.8% is held by the ten largest clones. The sequencing here drew on peripheral blood, taken 28 days after the second AZD1222 dose. All receptors derive from an adult who received the AZD1222 COVID-19 vaccine.

This clone was counted a single time. The chain joins TRBV7-3 to TRBJ2-3; 10 nucleotides line up with TRBD2. V was clipped by 2 bases and J by 4 bases; unmatched bases: 9. In germline, CDR1 is SGHTA, CDR2 FQGTGA. The CDR3 consists of 17 residues. As DNA, the CDR3 is TGTGCCAGCAGCTTAGGGTATACTAGCGGGGATTCAGATACGCAGTATTTT. Translation: CASSLGYTSGDSDTQYF.

The chain uses TRBV7-9 and TRBJ2-7, with D possibly TRBD1 on 5 matching bases. CDR3 length: 12 residues. Germline lookup yields CDR1 SEHNR and CDR2 FQNEAQ (reference sequence). Trimming shortened V by 5 bases and J by 6 bases, and 11 bases separated the two germline ends. CDR3 region: CASSLDIGEQYF. For the CDR3, the DNA is TGTGCCAGCAGCCTGGACATCGGCGAGCAGTACTTC.

The genes are TRBV29-1 and TRBJ1-2; the D is unclear. This CDR3 is 11 amino acids long. Germline V CDR1 and CDR2: SQVTM, ANQGSEA. Trimming took 0 bases from V and 8 from J, leaving 7 bases between them. As DNA, the CDR3 is TGCAGCGTTGAAGATCTAGTCGGCTACACCTTC. This encodes CSVEDLVGYTF.

This rearrangement joins TRBV27 to TRBJ1-2; TRBD1 is a possible D gene (5 bases). CDR1 is MNHEY and CDR2 is SMNVEV in the germline V gene (reference sequence). There are 14 residues in the CDR3. The germline V and J ends were trimmed by 4 bases and 0 bases, with 9 bases remaining between them. CDR3 sequence reads: CASSWGGPNYGYTF. CDR3 DNA: TGTGCCAGCAGTTGGGGCGGGCCTAACTATGGCTACACCTTC.

The CDR3: CASSSLSADTQYF. The CDR3 nucleotides read TGTGCCAGCAGTTCCCTAAGCGCAGATACGCAGTATTTT. The chain employs TRBV12-3 or TRBV12-4 and TRBJ2-3; D ambiguous. The V end lost 4 bases, the J end lost 4 bases, and 9 bases lay between the germline ends. This CDR3 is built from 13 residues.

The chain uses TRBV6-2 or TRBV6-3 and TRBJ2-1; D is ambiguous. V was shortened by 4 bases and J by 6 bases, with 13 bases between the two germline ends. Germline values: CDR1 MNHEY, CDR2 SVGEGT. The length of the CDR3 is 14 residues. In DNA, the CDR3 is TGTGCCAGCAGTTCGGGCCCCCCACCCAATGAGCAGTTCTTC. Protein: CASSSGPPPNEQFF.

The chain has TRBV19 and TRBJ2-7; either TRBD1 or TRBD2 may supply D (6 bases each). Trimming removed 4 bases at V and 3 bases at J, with 19 bases between. Germline loops: CDR1 LNHDA, CDR2 SQIVND (reference sequence). This CDR3 spans 16 amino acids. CDR3 in DNA: TGTGCCAGTAGTAACCCTAGGGGGGTCTGGGGCTACGAGCAGTACTTC. This encodes CASSNPRGVWGYEQYF.

The chain employs TRBV6-1 and TRBJ2-3, with no clear D. Germline values: CDR1 MNHNS, CDR2 SASEGT. This CDR3 spans 15 amino acids. V was cut by 2 bases and J by 4 bases, with 13 bases left in between. CDR3 bases: TGTGCCAGCAGTGAACAGAAGAAAGTAGCAGATACGCAGTATTTT. This encodes CASSEQKKVADTQYF.

The V and J genes are TRBV5-1 and TRBJ1-4; D remains unclear. This CDR3 is 15 amino acids long. Trimming removed 7 bases from V and 4 bases from J, with 17 bases in between. Germline CDR1 is SGHRS and CDR2 is YFSETQ. In DNA, the CDR3 is TGCGCCAGCTTTCCCGGGAGAGGCCATAATGAAAAACTGTTTTTT. Amino acids: CASFPGRGHNEKLFF.

The chain employs TRBV6-5 and TRBJ1-1, with TRBD1 matching over 7 bases. With 10 bases clipped from V and 4 bases from J, the junction kept 9 bases outside the gene matches. CDR1 is MNHEY and CDR2 is SVGAGI in the germline V gene. CDR3 length: 13 amino acids. DNA of the CDR3: TGTGCCACATCAGGGGGATCGCCCACTGAAGCTTTCTTT. This translates into CATSGGSPTEAFF.

The rearrangement uses TRBV7-9 and TRBJ2-7; 8 positions match TRBD1. V trimming: 5 bases; J trimming: 7 bases; junction bases outside the gene matches: 4. Per the germline V gene, CDR1 is SEHNR and CDR2 is FQNEAQ (reference sequence). The CDR3 is 12 amino acids. The CDR3 DNA reads TGTGCCAGCAGCACAGGGGGGCCAGAGCAGTACTTC. Translation gives CASSTGGPEQYF. Filled out from reference TRBV7-9 and TRBJ2-7, the complete variable domain reads DTGVSQNPRHKITKRGQNVTFRCDPISEHNRLYWYRQTLGQGPEFLTYFQNEAQLEKSRLLSDRFSAERPKGSFSTLEIQRTEQGDSAMYLCASSTGGPEQYFGPGTRLTVT.

The chain links TRBV16 to TRBJ1-4; possibly TRBD1 for D (6 bases). The length of the CDR3 is 15 residues. Germline values: CDR1 KGHSY, CDR2 FQNENV. Trimming shortened V by 0 bases and J by 12 bases, and 17 bases separated the two germline ends. This CDR3 is CASSQSGTSGGELFF. CDR3 nucleotide sequence: TGTGCCAGCAGCCAATCTGGGACATCCGGGGGGGAACTGTTTTTT.

This sequence joins TRBV30 and TRBJ1-4, with D possibly matching TRBD1 (5 bases). From germline, CDR1 is GTSNPN and CDR2 SVGIG (reference sequence). The CDR3 consists of 15 residues. Trimming cost V 2 bases and J 7 bases, with 17 bases left between them. The DNA of the CDR3 is TGTGCCTGGAGTACTGGGAGGGGCCGGGGTGAAAAACTGTTTTTT. Translating it yields CAWSTGRGRGEKLFF.

The chain combines TRBV4-3 with TRBJ2-7; 10 nucleotides match TRBD1. CDR1 LGHNA and CDR2 YSLEER come from the germline V gene. The CDR3 spans 20 residues. J gave up 2 bases and V 1 base, and 17 bases lay outside the gene matches. The DNA of the CDR3 is TGCGCCAGCAGCCAAGCCCCCCATTCCCCGGGACAGGGGCAACCCTACGAGCAGTACTTC. It codes for CASSQAPHSPGQGQPYEQYF.

This rearrangement joins TRBV30 to TRBJ2-7, with a possible D match to TRBD1 (6 bases). The CDR3 is made up of 14 amino acids. Looked up from germline, CDR1 is GTSNPN and CDR2 is SVGIG (reference sequence). Deletions cut 4 bases from V and 2 bases from J, with 15 bases between. The CDR3 sequence is CAWIPGHGTYEQYF. Written as DNA, the CDR3 is TGTGCCTGGATACCGGGACACGGGACCTACGAGCAGTACTTC.

This clone is a singleton in its sample. This chain uses TRBV10-3 with TRBJ2-1, with TRBD2 matching over 7 bases. The germline CDR1 and CDR2 sequences are ENHRY and SYGVKD. Germline trimming cut 9 bases from V and 8 bases from J; bases unmatched to any gene: 10. The CDR3 loop spans 13 amino acids. CDR3 amino acids: CAIKLRGGDEQFF. For the CDR3, the DNA is TGTGCCATAAAACTGAGGGGAGGGGATGAGCAGTTCTTC.

CDR3 amino acids: CASSMMASGAANTGELFF. CDR3 nucleotide sequence: TGTGCCAGTAGTATGATGGCTAGCGGGGCAGCGAACACCGGGGAGCTGTTTTTT. This chain connects TRBV19 to TRBJ2-2; the match to TRBD2 covers 9 bases. CDR3 length equals 18 residues. From germline, CDR1 is LNHDA and CDR2 SQIVND (reference sequence). The V segment lost 3 bases and the J segment 0 bases; nucleotides outside the gene matches: 8.